One TCR beta chain is described in this entry. Samples of adjacent lung (free of atypia) were collected at least 2 cm from the tumor margin. The CDR3 is 13 amino acids. The repertoire was sequenced with immunoSEQ multiplex PCR; TCRdb's copy has only in-frame clones and lacks some. The table has 1,700 or so clones, more than 20% seen once. This specimen belongs to a study of T cells in localized non-small cell lung cancer. The sequences come from normal lung tissue next to the tumor, collected before any cancer treatment. The clonotype originates from a woman aged 35-70 years with stage I lung adenocarcinoma. The V gene is TRBV1, the J gene TRBJ1-2. TRBV1 is a documented pseudogene. Written as DNA, the CDR3 is TGCGCCAGCAGCCAGGGGATCAACTATGGCTACACCTTC. Its translation is CASSQGINYGYTF.